The clone carrying this T cell receptor (beta chain) turned up a few times. Looked up from germline, CDR1 is LNHDA and CDR2 is SQIVND (reference sequence). The CDR3 has 15 amino acids. V shed 5 bases, J shed 2 bases, and the junction held 8 bases outside the gene matches. The entry originates in a study of blood T cell repertoires in COVID-19. Profiling relied on immunoSEQ multiplex PCR, and the TCRdb table lists in-frame clones only, not all of them. The data show 150,000 or so clones, with roughly four fifths seen just once and approximately 3% held by the top ten. Sequences were obtained from peripheral blood. The V and J genes are TRBV19 and TRBJ2-7; 8 positions agree with TRBD1. The sequence came from a woman aged 80 or over with acute or convalescent COVID-19. CDR3 in amino acids: CASSWTGPATYEQYF. The CDR3 coding sequence is TGTGCCAGTAGTTGGACAGGGCCAGCGACCTACGAGCAGTACTTC.